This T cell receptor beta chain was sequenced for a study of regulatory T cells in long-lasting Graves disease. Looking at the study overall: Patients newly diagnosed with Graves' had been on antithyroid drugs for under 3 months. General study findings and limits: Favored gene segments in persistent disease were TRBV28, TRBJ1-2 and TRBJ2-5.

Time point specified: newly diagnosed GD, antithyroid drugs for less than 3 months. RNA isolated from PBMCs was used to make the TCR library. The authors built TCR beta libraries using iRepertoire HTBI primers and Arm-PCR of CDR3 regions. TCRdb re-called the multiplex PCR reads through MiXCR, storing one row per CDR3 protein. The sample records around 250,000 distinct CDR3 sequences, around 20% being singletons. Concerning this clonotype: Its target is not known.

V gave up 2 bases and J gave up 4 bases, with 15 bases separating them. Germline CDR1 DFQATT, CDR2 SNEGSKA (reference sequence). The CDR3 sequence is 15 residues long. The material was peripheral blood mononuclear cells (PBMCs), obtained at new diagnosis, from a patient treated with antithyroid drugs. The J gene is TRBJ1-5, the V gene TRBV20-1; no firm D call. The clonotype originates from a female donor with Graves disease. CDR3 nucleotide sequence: TGCAGTGCTAGACCCGCGGGAAATGTGAATCAGCCCCAGCATTTT. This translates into CSARPAGNVNQPQHF.